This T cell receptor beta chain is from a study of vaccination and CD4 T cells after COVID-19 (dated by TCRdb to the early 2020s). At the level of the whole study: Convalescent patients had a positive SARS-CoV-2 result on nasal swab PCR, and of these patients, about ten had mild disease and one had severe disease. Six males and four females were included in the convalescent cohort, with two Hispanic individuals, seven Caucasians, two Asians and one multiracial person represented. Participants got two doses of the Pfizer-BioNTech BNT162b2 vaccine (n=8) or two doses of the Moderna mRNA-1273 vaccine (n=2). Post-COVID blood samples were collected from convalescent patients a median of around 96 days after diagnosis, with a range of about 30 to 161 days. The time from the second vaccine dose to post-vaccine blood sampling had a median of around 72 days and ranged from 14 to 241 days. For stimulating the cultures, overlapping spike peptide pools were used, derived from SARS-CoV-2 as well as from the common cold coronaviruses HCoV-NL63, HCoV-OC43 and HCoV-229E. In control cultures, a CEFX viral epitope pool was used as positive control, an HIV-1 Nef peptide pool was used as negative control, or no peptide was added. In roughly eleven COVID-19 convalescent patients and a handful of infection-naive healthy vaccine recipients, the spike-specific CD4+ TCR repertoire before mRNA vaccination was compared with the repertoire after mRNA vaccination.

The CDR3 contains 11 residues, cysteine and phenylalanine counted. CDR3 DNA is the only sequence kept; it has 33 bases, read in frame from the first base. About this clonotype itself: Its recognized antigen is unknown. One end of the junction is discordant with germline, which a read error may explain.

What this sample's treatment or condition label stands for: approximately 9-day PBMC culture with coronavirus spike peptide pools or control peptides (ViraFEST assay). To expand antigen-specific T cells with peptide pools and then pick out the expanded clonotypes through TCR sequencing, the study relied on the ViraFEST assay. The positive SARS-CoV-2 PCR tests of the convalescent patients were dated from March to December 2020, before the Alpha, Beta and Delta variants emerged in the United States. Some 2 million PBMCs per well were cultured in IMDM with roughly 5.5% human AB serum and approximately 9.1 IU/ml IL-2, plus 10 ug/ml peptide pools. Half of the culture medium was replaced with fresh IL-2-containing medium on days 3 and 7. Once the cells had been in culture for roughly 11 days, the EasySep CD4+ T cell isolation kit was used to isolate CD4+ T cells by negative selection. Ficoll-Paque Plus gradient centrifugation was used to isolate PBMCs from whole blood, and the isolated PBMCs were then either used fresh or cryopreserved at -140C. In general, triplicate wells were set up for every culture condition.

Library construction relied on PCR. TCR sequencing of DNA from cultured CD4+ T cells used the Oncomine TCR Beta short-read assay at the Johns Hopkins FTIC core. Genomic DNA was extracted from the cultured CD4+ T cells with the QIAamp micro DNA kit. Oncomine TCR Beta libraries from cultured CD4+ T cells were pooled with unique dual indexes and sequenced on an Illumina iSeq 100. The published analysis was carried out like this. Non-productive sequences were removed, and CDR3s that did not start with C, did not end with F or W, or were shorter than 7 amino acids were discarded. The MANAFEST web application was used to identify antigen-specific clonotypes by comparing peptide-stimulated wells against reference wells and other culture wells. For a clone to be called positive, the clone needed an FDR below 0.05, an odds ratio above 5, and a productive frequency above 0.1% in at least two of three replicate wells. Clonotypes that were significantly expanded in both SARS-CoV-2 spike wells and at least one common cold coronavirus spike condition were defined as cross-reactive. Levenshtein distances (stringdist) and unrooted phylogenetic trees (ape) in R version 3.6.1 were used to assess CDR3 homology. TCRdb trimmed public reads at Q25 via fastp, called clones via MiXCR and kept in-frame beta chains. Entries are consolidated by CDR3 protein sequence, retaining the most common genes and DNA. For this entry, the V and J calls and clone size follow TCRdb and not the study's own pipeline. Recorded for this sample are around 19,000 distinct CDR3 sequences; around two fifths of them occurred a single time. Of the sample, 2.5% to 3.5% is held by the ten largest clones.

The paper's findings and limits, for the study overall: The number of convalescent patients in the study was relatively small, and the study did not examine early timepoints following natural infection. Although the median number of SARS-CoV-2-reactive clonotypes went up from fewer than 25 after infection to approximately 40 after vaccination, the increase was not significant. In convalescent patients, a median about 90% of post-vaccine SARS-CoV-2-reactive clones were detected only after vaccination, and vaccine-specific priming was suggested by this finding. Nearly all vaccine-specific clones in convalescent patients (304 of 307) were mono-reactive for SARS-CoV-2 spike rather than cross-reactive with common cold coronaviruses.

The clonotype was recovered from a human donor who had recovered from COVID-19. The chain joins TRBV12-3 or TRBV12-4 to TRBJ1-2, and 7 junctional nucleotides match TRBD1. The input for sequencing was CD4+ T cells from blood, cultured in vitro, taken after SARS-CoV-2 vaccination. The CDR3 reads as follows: CASSNRQGGFF. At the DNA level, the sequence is TGTGCCAGCAGTAACCGACAGGGAGGGTTCTTC.